The text below deals with one TCR beta chain. The antigen remains undetermined. The CDR3 is 17 amino acids. Germline trimming cut 1 base from V and 0 bases from J; bases unmatched to any gene: 3. CDR1 and CDR2 from the germline V gene are SGHRS and YFSETQ. CD4+ cells yielded CD45RA+ naive and CD45RA-negative memory subsets. These data come from a study of shared clonotypes between healthy human individuals. Study overall: A couple of women and three men aged 18 to 49 made up the donors. Study outcomes and limitations: Non-shared clonotypes had lower generation probabilities than clonotypes shared by all four sorted-subset donors.

In the authors' workflow: ImmunoSEQ sequences covered only the junction and lacked quality scores; filtering therefore differed. Profiled with immunoSEQ multiplex PCR; TCRdb holds only in-frame clones, not every one. V and J calls and clone size come straight from that table; D and trimming were deduced from the DNA. Counted here are approximately 500,000 clones, almost 97% occurring once; the ten biggest clones make up approximately 0.062%. This clonotype was obtained from a woman aged 30 to 39 in good health. Sequencing was carried out using naive CD4+ T cells sorted from blood. Subset reported: CD45RA+ positively selected. The chain joins TRBV5-1 to TRBJ2-6; 8 nucleotides align to TRBD2. This chain's CDR3 is CASSLSGGVSGANVLTF. As DNA, the CDR3 is TGCGCCAGCAGCTTGAGCGGGGGAGTCTCTGGGGCCAACGTCCTGACTTTC.